A selection of T cell receptor beta chains follows, all from one sample in a study of blood T cells in healthy people across ages. TCRdb passed the 5' RACE reads through MiXCR, listing each CDR3 protein once. The sample consists of around 800,000 distinct CDR3 sequences, 20% to 30% of them appearing once. This same sample was also part of a study on T cells of mothers and their children.

The sequencing input was blood. Source of these receptors: a boy between 10 and 17 years old in good health. The CDR3 runs from the conserved cysteine through the conserved F or W. D genes are given only for firm matches. Size values are once, few and many counts, or a class for expanded clones, and some rows have none.

CDR3 protein	CDR3 DNA	V gene	D gene	clone size	J gene
CASSQGTGSGANVLTF	TGTGCCAGCAGCCAAGGGACAGGGTCTGGGGCCAACGTCCTGACTTTC	TRBV3-1	TRBD1	NA	TRBJ2-6
CASRGANVLTF	TGTGCCAGCAGGGGGGCCAACGTCCTGACTTTC	TRBV6-5	NA	few	TRBJ2-6
CATRVWAENEKLFF	TGTGCCACCCGGGTTTGGGCGGAAAATGAAAAACTGTTTTTT	TRBV6-2/TRBV6-3	NA	few	TRBJ1-4
CASREADREYEQYF	TGTGCCAGCAGGGAAGCGGACAGGGAATACGAGCAGTACTTC	TRBV6-5	TRBD1	NA	TRBJ2-7
CASSHLSEGDGYTF	TGTGCCAGCTCACACCTCAGCGAGGGGGATGGCTACACCTTC	TRBV18	NA	NA	TRBJ1-2
CASSLGRAVSSYEQYF	TGTGCCAGCAGCTTAGGTCGGGCTGTAAGCTCCTACGAGCAGTACTTC	TRBV7-9	NA	few	TRBJ2-7
CASSFQRGKAFF	TGTGCCAGCAGTTTTCAGAGGGGCAAAGCTTTCTTT	TRBV28	NA	few	TRBJ1-1
CASSEALRAGGSNEQFF	TGTGCCAGCAGTGAAGCGCTTCGGGCTGGCGGCTCAAATGAGCAGTTCTTC	TRBV2	NA	few	TRBJ2-1
CSARVGGTRTDTQYF	TGCAGTGCTAGAGTGGGCGGGACTAGGACAGATACGCAGTATTTT	TRBV20-1	TRBD2	few	TRBJ2-3
CSVRAGSYEQYF	TGCAGCGTTCGGGCCGGATCCTACGAGCAGTACTTC	TRBV29-1	NA	few	TRBJ2-7
CASSRSDRNNEQFF	TGCGCCAGCAGCCGCTCGGACAGAAACAATGAGCAGTTCTTC	TRBV23-1	NA	NA	TRBJ2-1
CASSTDFRVYGYTF	TGTGCCAGCAGCACGGATTTCAGGGTCTATGGCTACACCTTC	TRBV27	NA	NA	TRBJ1-2
CASSKDRGAKNIQYF	TGTGCCAGCAGCAAAGACAGGGGAGCCAAAAACATTCAGTACTTC	TRBV7-6	TRBD1	few	TRBJ2-4
CASSQARTSGGAYNEQFF	TGCGCCAGCAGCCAAGCCCGGACTAGCGGGGGGGCGTACAATGAGCAGTTCTTC	TRBV4-1	TRBD2	NA	TRBJ2-1
CASSLDANSPLHF	TGTGCCAGCAGCTTAGACGCCAATTCACCCCTCCACTTT	TRBV11-3	NA	NA	TRBJ1-6
CASSSQGLGEQYF	TGCGCCAGCAGCTCTCAGGGATTAGGCGAGCAGTACTTC	TRBV5-1	NA	NA	TRBJ2-7
CASSPGGGRGKTQYF	TGTGCCAGCAGCCCCGGCGGGGGGCGGGGTAAGACCCAGTACTTC	TRBV9	TRBD2	NA	TRBJ2-5
CASSLVGVEQYF	TGTGCCAGCAGCTTAGTAGGCGTCGAGCAGTACTTC	TRBV7-9	NA	few	TRBJ2-7
CASSQRQYAFF	TGTGCCAGCAGCCAACGACAGTACGCTTTCTTT	TRBV11-2	NA	NA	TRBJ1-1
CASSLRDRFQETQYF	TGTGCCAGCAGCCTCCGGGACAGGTTCCAAGAGACCCAGTACTTC	TRBV7-2	TRBD1	NA	TRBJ2-5
CASSQSLTGTVNTEAFF	TGTGCCAGCAGCCAATCCCTTACCGGGACTGTGAACACTGAAGCTTTCTTT	TRBV14	NA	NA	TRBJ1-1
CASSQGTAYSYEQYF	TGTGCCAGCAGCCAAGGGACAGCGTATTCCTACGAGCAGTACTTC	TRBV3-1	NA	few	TRBJ2-7
CASTRGTGNEKLFF	TGTGCCAGCACCCGGGGAACGGGAAATGAAAAACTGTTTTTT	TRBV7-9	NA	few	TRBJ1-4
CASNGPPGRGLYEQYF	TGTGCCAGCAACGGCCCGCCCGGTAGGGGGCTCTACGAGCAGTACTTC	TRBV2	TRBD1	few	TRBJ2-7
CASNRDGTYEQYF	TGTGCCAGCAACAGGGACGGTACCTACGAGCAGTACTTC	TRBV12-3/TRBV12-4	NA	NA	TRBJ2-7
CASSQGGTSYEQYF	TGCGCCAGCAGCCAAGGAGGGACTTCCTACGAGCAGTACTTC	TRBV4-1	NA	NA	TRBJ2-7
CASSPIRGGGYTF	TGCGCCAGCAGCCCCATCAGGGGGGGTGGCTACACCTTC	TRBV5-1	TRBD1	NA	TRBJ1-2
CASSPNYGYTF	TGTGCCAGCAGTCCGAACTATGGCTACACCTTC	TRBV2	NA	few	TRBJ1-2
CASSLGDTSYGYTF	TGTGCCAGCAGTTTAGGGGACACCTCCTATGGCTACACCTTC	TRBV28	NA	NA	TRBJ1-2
CASSLGQGQGQPQHF	TGTGCCAGCAGCTTGGGACAGGGGCAGGGTCAGCCCCAGCATTTT	TRBV11-1	TRBD1	few	TRBJ1-5
CAWSGTGSSYEQYF	TGTGCCTGGAGTGGGACAGGGAGCTCCTACGAGCAGTACTTC	TRBV30	TRBD1	NA	TRBJ2-7
CSVGDSYTQYF	TGCAGCGTTGGGGACAGCTATACGCAGTATTTT	TRBV29-1	TRBD1	few	TRBJ2-3
CASSLDFRYEQYF	TGTGCCAGCAGCTTAGACTTTCGCTACGAGCAGTACTTC	TRBV7-2	NA	NA	TRBJ2-7
CSVERTGDNIQYF	TGCAGCGTTGAGAGGACAGGCGACAACATTCAGTACTTC	TRBV29-1	TRBD1	many	TRBJ2-4
CASSYGPNSNQPQHF	TGTGCCAGCAGTTACGGGCCTAATAGCAATCAGCCCCAGCATTTT	TRBV6-5	NA	NA	TRBJ1-5
CASVGSYNEQFF	TGTGCCAGCGTCGGTTCCTACAATGAGCAGTTCTTC	TRBV3-1	NA	NA	TRBJ2-1
CASNTGGRYEQYF	TGTGCCAGCAATACAGGGGGACGCTACGAGCAGTACTTC	TRBV28	TRBD1	NA	TRBJ2-7
CASSSQGIGTDTQYF	TGTGCCAGCAGCAGTCAGGGGATAGGGACAGATACGCAGTATTTT	TRBV28	NA	NA	TRBJ2-3
CASRSARLGDIQYF	TGTGCCAGCAGGTCGGCCAGGTTGGGGGACATTCAGTACTTC	TRBV6-2/TRBV6-3	NA	NA	TRBJ2-4
CASSQDGLATTYNEQFF	TGCGCCAGCAGCCAAGATGGATTAGCGACGACCTACAATGAGCAATTCTTC	TRBV4-3	NA	once	TRBJ2-1
CSVLQGTGANVLTF	TGCAGCGTCCTACAGGGCACTGGGGCCAACGTCCTGACTTTC	TRBV29-1	NA	many	TRBJ2-6
CASSADRGDGYTF	TGTGCCAGCAGCGCTGACAGGGGTGATGGCTACACCTTC	TRBV7-8	TRBD1	NA	TRBJ1-2
CASSLRTGREQYF	TGTGCCAGCAGCCTCAGGACGGGCAGAGAGCAGTACTTC	TRBV11-2	NA	NA	TRBJ2-7
CASSQDRSIWGLSSYEQYF	TGTGCCAGCAGCCAAGATCGGAGTATATGGGGGCTTAGTTCCTACGAGCAGTACTTC	TRBV3-1	NA	NA	TRBJ2-7